Listed below are T cell receptor beta chains from one sample, sequenced in a study of blood T cells in healthy people across ages. TCRdb reprocessed the 5' RACE reads with MiXCR, giving one entry per CDR3 protein. The sample carries some 920,000 distinct CDR3 sequences, roughly 51% recorded once. Sequences were obtained from blood. These receptors originate from an older woman in good health. Each CDR3 is given with its conserved first and last residue. A D gene is named only where the DNA matches it firmly. Clone size is not always given. Where it is, it says once, few, many or a class for expanded clones.

D gene	J gene	clone size	V gene	CDR3 protein	CDR3 DNA
-	TRBJ2-5	-	TRBV7-9	CASSLGLIFQETQYF	TGTGCCAGCAGCTTAGGGTTGATCTTCCAAGAGACCCAGTACTTC
-	TRBJ2-7	-	TRBV9	CASSDSPWPYEQYF	TGTGCCAGCAGCGACAGCCCCTGGCCCTACGAGCAGTACTTC
-	TRBJ2-7	many	TRBV28	CASSPDGTYEQYF	TGTGCCAGCAGTCCCGACGGAACCTACGAGCAGTACTTC
TRBD2	TRBJ2-7	few	TRBV6-2/TRBV6-3	CASKAGTSFHEQYF	TGTGCCAGCAAGGCCGGGACTAGCTTCCACGAGCAGTACTTC
TRBD1	TRBJ1-2	-	TRBV6-2/TRBV6-3	CASNDRARGGVYGYTF	TGTGCCAGCAATGACAGGGCGAGAGGCGGAGTCTATGGCTACACCTTC
-	TRBJ2-1	-	TRBV2	CASKLLKSSYNEQFF	TGTGCCAGCAAATTACTAAAATCCTCCTACAATGAGCAGTTCTTC
TRBD2	TRBJ2-3	-	TRBV12-3/TRBV12-4	CASSLGGLAGLDTQYF	TGTGCCAGCAGTTTGGGGGGACTAGCGGGACTGGATACGCAGTATTTT
-	TRBJ2-1	-	TRBV18	CASSPPNLAEQFF	TGTGCCAGCTCACCACCGAACCTTGCTGAGCAGTTCTTC
-	TRBJ2-5	-	TRBV3-1	CASSQEGASATQYF	TGTGCCAGCAGCCAAGAAGGGGCCTCGGCGACCCAGTACTTC
-	TRBJ1-5	-	TRBV20-1	CSAKDGGSYQPQHF	TGCAGTGCTAAGGACGGGGGCTCTTATCAGCCCCAGCATTTT
-	TRBJ2-7	-	TRBV10-3	CATGGRATSYEQYF	TGTGCCACGGGCGGTCGGGCGACCTCCTACGAGCAGTACTTC
TRBD2	TRBJ2-7	-	TRBV7-2	CASSVGSGSGTSYEQYF	TGTGCCAGCAGCGTCGGATCGGGGAGCGGGACCTCCTACGAGCAGTACTTC
-	TRBJ2-5	-	TRBV20-1	CSAGSLEDQETQYF	TGCAGTGCTGGGAGCCTGGAGGACCAAGAGACCCAGTACTTC
-	TRBJ2-7	-	TRBV24-1	CATSDLAGEQYF	TGTGCCACCAGTGATTTAGCCGGCGAGCAGTACTTC
-	TRBJ2-7	-	TRBV7-2	CASSSGGGGVPYEQYF	TGTGCCAGCAGCTCGGGTGGTGGGGGTGTTCCCTACGAGCAGTACTTC
TRBD1	TRBJ2-5	many	TRBV7-2	CASSTRDRGPYPRETQYF	TGTGCCAGCAGTACTCGGGACAGGGGGCCCTACCCTCGGGAGACCCAGTACTTC
-	TRBJ2-7	-	TRBV27	CASSKGPGGGSPYEQYF	TGTGCCAGCAGTAAGGGCCCGGGGGGCGGTTCCCCCTACGAGCAGTACTTC
TRBD2	TRBJ2-3	-	TRBV12-3/TRBV12-4	CASMWRGSIDTQYF	TGTGCCAGCATGTGGCGGGGGTCCATAGATACGCAGTATTTT
-	TRBJ1-5	-	TRBV2	CASSDREVIGNQPQHF	TGTGCCAGCAGTGACAGGGAGGTCATCGGCAATCAGCCCCAGCATTTT
-	TRBJ1-6	-	TRBV6-6	CATIKGPRAGINSPLHF	TGTGCCACCATTAAGGGCCCCAGGGCCGGCATAAATTCACCCCTCCACTTT
-	TRBJ2-7	-	TRBV4-3	CASSQRPEPTSYEQYF	TGCGCCAGCAGCCAAAGACCGGAACCCACCTCCTACGAGCAGTACTTC
TRBD2	TRBJ2-3	few	TRBV5-6	CASSLKTSGPDTQYF	TGTGCCAGCAGCTTGAAGACTAGCGGGCCAGATACGCAGTATTTT
-	TRBJ2-3	few	TRBV28	CASSLAREGVDTQYF	TGTGCCAGCAGTTTGGCCCGAGAAGGAGTAGATACGCAGTATTTT
-	TRBJ2-7	-	TRBV18	CASSPKDSYEQYF	TGTGCCAGCTCACCAAAGGACAGCTACGAGCAGTACTTC
TRBD1	TRBJ1-1	-	TRBV10-1	CASSEQGEMNTEAFF	TGCGCCAGCAGCGAACAGGGGGAGATGAACACTGAAGCTTTCTTT
-	TRBJ1-5	few	TRBV15	CATSERAQRNQPQHF	TGTGCCACCAGCGAGAGGGCACAGCGCAATCAGCCCCAGCATTTT
-	TRBJ2-2	-	TRBV6-1	CASRQGTGELFF	TGTGCCAGCAGGCAGGGAACCGGGGAGCTGTTTTTT
TRBD2	TRBJ2-3	-	TRBV7-9	CASSDQAGADTQYF	TGTGCCAGCAGCGACCAGGCGGGAGCCGATACGCAGTATTTT
TRBD1	TRBJ2-7	-	TRBV28	CASSSPGQGASYEQYF	TGTGCCAGCAGTTCGCCCGGACAGGGGGCTTCCTACGAGCAGTACTTC
TRBD2	TRBJ2-7	few	TRBV7-9	CASSSNSGKTYEQYF	TGTGCCAGCAGCTCCAATAGCGGGAAAACCTACGAGCAGTACTTC
-	TRBJ2-7	few	TRBV4-3	CASSQDSHYEQYF	TGCGCCAGCAGCCAGGACAGCCACTACGAGCAGTACTTC
-	TRBJ2-1	few	TRBV27	CASSLWERDRSQFF	TGTGCCAGCAGTTTATGGGAGAGGGATCGATCTCAGTTCTTC
TRBD1	TRBJ1-4	few	TRBV29-1	CSARTGRFNEKLFF	TGCAGCGCCCGGACAGGGCGGTTTAATGAAAAACTGTTTTTT
TRBD1	TRBJ2-1	-	TRBV20-1	CSARVEGTGVNEQFF	TGCAGTGCCCGGGTTGAAGGGACAGGGGTCAATGAGCAGTTCTTC
TRBD2	TRBJ2-3	few	TRBV15	CATSTSLLLAGSGDTQYF	TGTGCCACCAGCACCTCCCTTTTGCTAGCGGGAAGTGGAGATACGCAGTATTTT
-	TRBJ2-7	-	TRBV5-1	CASSLEGRGEYEQYF	TGCGCCAGCAGCCTGGAAGGGAGGGGGGAGTACGAGCAGTACTTC
-	TRBJ2-4	-	TRBV7-9	CASSPTGGRYIQYF	TGTGCCAGCAGCCCGACCGGGGGGCGATACATTCAGTACTTC